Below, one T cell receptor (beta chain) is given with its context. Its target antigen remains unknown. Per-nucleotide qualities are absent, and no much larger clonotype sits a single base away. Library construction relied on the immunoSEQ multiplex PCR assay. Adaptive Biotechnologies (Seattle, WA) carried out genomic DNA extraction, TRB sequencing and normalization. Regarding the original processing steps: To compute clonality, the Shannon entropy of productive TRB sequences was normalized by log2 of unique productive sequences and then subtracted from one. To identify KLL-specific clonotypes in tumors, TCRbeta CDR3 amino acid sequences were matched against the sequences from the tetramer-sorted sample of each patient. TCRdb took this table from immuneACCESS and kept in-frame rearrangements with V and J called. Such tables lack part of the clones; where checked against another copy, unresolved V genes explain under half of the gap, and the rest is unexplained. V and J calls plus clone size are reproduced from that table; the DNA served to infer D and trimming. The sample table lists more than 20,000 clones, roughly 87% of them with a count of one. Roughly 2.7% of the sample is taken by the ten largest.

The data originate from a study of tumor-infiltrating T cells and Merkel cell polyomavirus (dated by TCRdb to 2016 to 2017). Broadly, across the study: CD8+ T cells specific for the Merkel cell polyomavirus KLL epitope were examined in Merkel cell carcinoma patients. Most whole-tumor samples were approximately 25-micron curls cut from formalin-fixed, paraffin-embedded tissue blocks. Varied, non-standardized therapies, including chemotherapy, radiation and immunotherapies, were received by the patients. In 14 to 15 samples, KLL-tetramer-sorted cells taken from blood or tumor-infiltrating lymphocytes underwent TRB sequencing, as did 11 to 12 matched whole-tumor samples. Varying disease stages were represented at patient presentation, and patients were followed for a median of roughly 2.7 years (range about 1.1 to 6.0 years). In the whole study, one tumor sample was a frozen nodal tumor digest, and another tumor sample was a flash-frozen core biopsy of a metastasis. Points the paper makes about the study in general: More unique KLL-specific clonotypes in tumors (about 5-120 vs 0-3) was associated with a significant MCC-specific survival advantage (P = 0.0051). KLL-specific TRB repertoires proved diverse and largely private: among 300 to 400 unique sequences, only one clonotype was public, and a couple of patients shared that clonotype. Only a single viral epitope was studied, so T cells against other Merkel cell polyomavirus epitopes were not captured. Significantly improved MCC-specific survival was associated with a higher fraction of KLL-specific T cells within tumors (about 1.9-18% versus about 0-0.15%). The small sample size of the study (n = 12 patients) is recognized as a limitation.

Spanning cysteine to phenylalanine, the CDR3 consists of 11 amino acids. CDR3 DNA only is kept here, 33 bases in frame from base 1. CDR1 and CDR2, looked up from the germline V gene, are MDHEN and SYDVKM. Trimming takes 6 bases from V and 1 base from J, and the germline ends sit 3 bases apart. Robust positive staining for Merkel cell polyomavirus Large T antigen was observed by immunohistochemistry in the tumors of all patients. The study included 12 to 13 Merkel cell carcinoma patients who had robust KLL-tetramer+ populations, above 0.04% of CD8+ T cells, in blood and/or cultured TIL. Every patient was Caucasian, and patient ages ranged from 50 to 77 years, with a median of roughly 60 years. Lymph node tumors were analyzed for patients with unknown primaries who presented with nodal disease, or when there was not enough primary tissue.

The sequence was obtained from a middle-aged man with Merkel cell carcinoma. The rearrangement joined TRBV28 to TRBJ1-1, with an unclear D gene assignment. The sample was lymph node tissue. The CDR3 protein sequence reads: CASSSNTEAFF. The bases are TGTGCCAGCAGCTCGAACACTGAAGCTTTCTTT.